This record covers a single T cell receptor beta chain. This sample was taken from a study of shared clonotypes between healthy human individuals. The CDR3 extends over 16 amino acids. Germline V gene lookup returns CDR1 LNHDA and CDR2 SQIVND (reference sequence). Trimming removed 8 bases from V and 6 bases from J, with 24 bases in between. TCRdb's copy holds only in-frame clones and misses some; the assay was immunoSEQ multiplex PCR. The sample yields hundreds of thousands of clones, 96% seen once. This sequence originates from a woman in her 30s in good health. The sequencing input was naive CD4+ T cells sorted from blood. The subset: CD45RA+ positively selected. This chain connects TRBV19 to TRBJ2-3, with D possibly called TRBD1 or TRBD2 (5 bases each). CDR3 DNA: TGTGCCAGTTCCCCGGGACCCATCGACTGGGGGGATACGCAGTATTTT. Protein product: CASSPGPIDWGDTQYF.